This TCR beta chain derives from a study of OX40 agonist ivuxolimab in advanced cancers. The CDR3 loop spans 17 amino acids. Germline V gene lookup returns CDR1 SGHVS and CDR2 FQNEAQ. V lost 1 base to trimming and J lost 1 base; unmatched junction nucleotides: 5. TCRdb's table, derived via immunoSEQ multiplex PCR, lists solely in-frame clones and lacks some. The profile shows tens of thousands of clones, more than 85% of them singletons. Autoimmune disease history or systemic immunosuppression led to patients being barred. As regards this clone: Its antigen is as yet unknown.

The study, taken as a whole, reports: CD8+ T cells (on average) carried more expanded clones than CD4+ T cells. Clonal expansion in partial responders at 0.1-3.0 mg/kg ranked among the lowest.

The origin of this receptor is an adult with an advanced solid tumor such as melanoma, head and neck, liver or kidney cancer. The gene calls are TRBV7-8 and TRBJ2-3, with 10 bases aligning to TRBD2. The sequencing used CD4+ or CD8+ T cells sorted from blood, collected in a trial of the OX40 agonist ivuxolimab. For the CDR3, the DNA is TGTGCCAGCAGCTTAGAAGCCGGACTAGCGGGCACAGATACGCAGTATTTT. This gives the protein CASSLEAGLAGTDTQYF.